The present entry profiles one T cell receptor beta chain with its context. What it binds is not known. There are 12 residues in the CDR3. Germline CDR1 is LGHNT and CDR2 is FRNRAP. Trimming took off 6 bases at V and 6 bases at J, with 12 bases between the two ends. The data were taken from a study of cytomegalovirus exposure and HLA in healthy donors. Notes on the study in general: A further, later analysis showed that HLA-associated TCR beta chains (compared with equally common others) were more clonally expanded.

The PCR made use of 60 Vbeta and 13 Jbeta primers. The assay was immunoSEQ multiplex PCR, and TCRdb's table has in-frame clones only and misses some. This sample's table has roughly 120,000 clones. The sequence was obtained from a young man in good health and CMV-seronegative. This sequence joins TRBV12-5 and TRBJ2-7; D is unclear. Input material: PBMCs. In DNA, the CDR3 is TGTGCTAGTGGACTTCACGCAACCGAGCAGTACTTC. Translating gives CASGLHATEQYF.